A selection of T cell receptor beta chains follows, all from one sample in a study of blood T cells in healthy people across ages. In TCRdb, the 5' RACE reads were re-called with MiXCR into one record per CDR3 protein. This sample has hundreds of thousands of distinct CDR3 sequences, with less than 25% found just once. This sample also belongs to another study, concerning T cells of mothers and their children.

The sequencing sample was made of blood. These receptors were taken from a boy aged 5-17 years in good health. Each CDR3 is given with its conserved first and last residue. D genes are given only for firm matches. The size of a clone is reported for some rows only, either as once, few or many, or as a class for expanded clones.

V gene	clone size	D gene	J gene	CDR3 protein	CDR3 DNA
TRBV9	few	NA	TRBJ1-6	CASSPRTVSYNSPLHF	TGTGCCAGCAGCCCGCGGACTGTCTCCTATAATTCACCCCTCCACTTT
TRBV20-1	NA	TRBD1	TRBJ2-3	CSARSPGQLTDTQYF	TGCAGTGCTAGATCACCGGGACAGCTCACAGATACGCAGTATTTT
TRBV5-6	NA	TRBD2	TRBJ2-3	CASSPNFGHPSGGLTDTQYF	TGTGCCAGCAGCCCAAATTTTGGGCACCCTAGCGGGGGACTTACAGATACGCAGTATTTT
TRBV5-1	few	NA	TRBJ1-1	CASSSLPTNTEAFF	TGCGCCAGCAGCTCCCTCCCGACGAACACTGAAGCTTTCTTT
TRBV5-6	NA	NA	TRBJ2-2	CASRDSTGELFF	TGTGCCAGCAGAGACAGTACCGGGGAGCTGTTTTTT
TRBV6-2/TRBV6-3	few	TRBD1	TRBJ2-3	CASSYGGLGQGLDTQYF	TGTGCCAGCAGTTACGGAGGTCTGGGACAGGGTTTGGATACGCAGTATTTT
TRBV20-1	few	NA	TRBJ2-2	CSALSSATSPGELFF	TGCAGTGCGCTTTCTAGCGCTACCTCGCCCGGGGAGCTGTTTTTT
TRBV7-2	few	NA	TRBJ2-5	CASSLSGGGRSQYF	TGTGCCAGCAGCCTATCAGGGGGCGGGAGGTCCCAGTACTTC
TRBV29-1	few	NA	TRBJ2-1	CSVEGNGDEQFF	TGCAGCGTTGAAGGAAACGGGGATGAGCAGTTCTTC
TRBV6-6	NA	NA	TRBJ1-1	CASSISGRDTEAFF	TGTGCCAGCAGTATCTCCGGGAGGGACACTGAAGCTTTCTTT
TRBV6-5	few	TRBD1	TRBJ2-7	CASRQGIEQYF	TGTGCCAGCAGACAGGGGATAGAGCAGTACTTC
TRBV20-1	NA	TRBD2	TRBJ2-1	CSARDSLAVINEQFF	TGCAGTGCTAGAGATTCACTAGCGGTTATCAATGAGCAGTTCTTC
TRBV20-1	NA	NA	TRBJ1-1	CSANRPPGNTEAFF	TGCAGTGCGAACAGGCCCCCGGGGAACACTGAAGCTTTCTTT
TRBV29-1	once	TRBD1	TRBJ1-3	CSVGTAYGNTIYF	TGCAGCGTGGGGACAGCGTACGGAAACACCATATATTTT
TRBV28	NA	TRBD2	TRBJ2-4	CASSLLAGVAIQYF	TGTGCCAGCAGTTTACTAGCGGGAGTGGCCATTCAGTACTTC
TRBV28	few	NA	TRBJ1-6	CASSLRNSPLHF	TGTGCCAGCAGTTTGCGGAATTCACCCCTCCACTTT
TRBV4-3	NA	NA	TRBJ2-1	CASSQDYWTGRTYNEQFF	TGCGCCAGCAGCCAAGATTATTGGACGGGGCGGACCTACAATGAGCAGTTCTTC
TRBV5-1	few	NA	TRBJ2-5	CASSLGSGPDGAFWETQYF	TGCGCCAGCAGCTTGGGCTCGGGACCGGATGGGGCGTTCTGGGAGACCCAGTACTTC
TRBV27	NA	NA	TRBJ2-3	CATSGRGTQYF	TGTGCGACCTCCGGCCGGGGTACGCAGTATTTT
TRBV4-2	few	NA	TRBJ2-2	CASSQPTPELFF	TGTGCCAGCAGCCAACCTACTCCGGAGCTGTTTTTT
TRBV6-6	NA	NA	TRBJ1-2	CAGSYGVNGYTF	TGTGCCGGCAGTTATGGGGTGAATGGCTACACCTTC
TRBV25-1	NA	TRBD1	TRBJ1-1	CASRGDRGMNTEAFF	TGTGCCAGCAGGGGGGACAGGGGGATGAACACTGAAGCTTTCTTT
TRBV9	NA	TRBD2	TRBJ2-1	CASSVDSGRYNEQFF	TGTGCCAGCAGCGTAGATAGCGGGAGGTACAATGAGCAGTTCTTC
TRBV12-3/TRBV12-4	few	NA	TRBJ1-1	CASSSNRATEAFF	TGTGCCAGCAGTTCAAACAGGGCCACTGAAGCTTTCTTT
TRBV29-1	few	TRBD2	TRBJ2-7	CSVGGLAGPYEQYF	TGCAGCGTGGGGGGACTAGCGGGACCCTACGAGCAGTACTTC
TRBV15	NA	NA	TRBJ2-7	CATSSKRGAGYEQYF	TGTGCCACCAGCAGCAAACGGGGGGCCGGGTACGAGCAGTACTTC
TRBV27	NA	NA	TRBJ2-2	CASSPLRAGELFF	TGTGCCAGCAGTCCGCTCAGGGCCGGGGAGCTGTTTTTT
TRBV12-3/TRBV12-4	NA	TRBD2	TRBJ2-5	CASSLGASGGHQETQYF	TGTGCCAGCAGTTTAGGGGCTAGCGGGGGGCACCAAGAGACCCAGTACTTC
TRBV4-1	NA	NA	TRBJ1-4	CASSQVGGANEKLFF	TGCGCCAGCAGCCAAGTAGGTGGCGCCAATGAAAAACTGTTTTTT
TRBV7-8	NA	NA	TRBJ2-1	CASSLSRAPAYNEQFF	TGTGCCAGCAGCTTAAGCAGGGCTCCTGCCTACAATGAGCAGTTCTTC
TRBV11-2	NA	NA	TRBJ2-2	CASSLELFGELFF	TGTGCCAGCAGCCTCGAATTATTTGGGGAGCTGTTTTTT
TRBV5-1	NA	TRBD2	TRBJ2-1	CASSLVQRGGDEQFF	TGCGCCAGCAGCTTGGTCCAGCGGGGGGGCGATGAGCAGTTCTTC
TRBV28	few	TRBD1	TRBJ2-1	CASSLTGGQFF	TGTGCCAGCAGTTTGACAGGGGGGCAGTTCTTC
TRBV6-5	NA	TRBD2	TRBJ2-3	CASSAQTSGGNTQYF	TGTGCCAGCAGTGCGCAAACTAGCGGGGGTAATACGCAGTATTTT
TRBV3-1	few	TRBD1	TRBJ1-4	CASSRRTGEGEKLFF	TGTGCCAGCAGCCGGAGGACAGGGGAAGGTGAAAAACTGTTTTTT
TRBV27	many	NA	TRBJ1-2	CASSSGVNGYTF	TGTGCCAGCAGTTCCGGGGTCAATGGCTACACCTTC
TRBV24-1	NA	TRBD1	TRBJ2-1	CATSDWLDRGVIF	TGTGCCACCAGTGATTGGCTTGACAGGGGGGTGATCTTC
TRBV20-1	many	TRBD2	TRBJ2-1	CSAISGRALNEQFF	TGCAGTGCTATTAGCGGGAGGGCCCTCAATGAGCAGTTCTTC
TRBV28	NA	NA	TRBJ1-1	CASSTPLQGRVNTEAFF	TGTGCCAGCAGTACACCACTCCAGGGGCGAGTGAACACTGAAGCTTTCTTT
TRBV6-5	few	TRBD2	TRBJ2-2	CASSYSTSVTGELFF	TGTGCCAGCAGTTACTCAACTAGCGTCACCGGGGAGCTGTTTTTT
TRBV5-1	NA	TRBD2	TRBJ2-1	CASSLEAGELYNEQFF	TGCGCCAGCAGCTTGGAGGCGGGAGAGCTATACAATGAGCAGTTCTTC
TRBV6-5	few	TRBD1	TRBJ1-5	CASSSYDRGMGPQHF	TGTGCCAGCAGTTCCTATGACAGGGGGATGGGACCCCAGCATTTT
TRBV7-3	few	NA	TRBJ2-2	CASSGSSYTGELFF	TGTGCCAGCAGCGGCTCTTCCTACACCGGGGAGCTGTTTTTT
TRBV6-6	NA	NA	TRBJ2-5	CASSYSKGGGETQYF	TGTGCCAGCAGTTACTCGAAGGGAGGGGGAGAGACCCAGTACTTC
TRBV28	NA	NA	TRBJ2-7	CASSPTDRVNEQYF	TGTGCCAGCAGCCCTACAGACCGGGTCAACGAGCAGTACTTC
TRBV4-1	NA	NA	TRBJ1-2	CASSLDGYFGYTF	TGCGCCAGCAGCCTGGACGGCTATTTTGGCTACACCTTC
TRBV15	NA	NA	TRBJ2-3	CATSRVPGSLTDTQYF	TGTGCCACCAGCAGAGTCCCGGGTAGCCTCACAGATACGCAGTATTTT
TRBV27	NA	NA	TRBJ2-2	CTSSLLRGQEGGNTGELFF	TGCACCAGCAGTTTATTACGAGGGCAGGAGGGGGGCAACACCGGGGAGCTGTTTTTT
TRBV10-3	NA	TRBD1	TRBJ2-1	CATRETGGYNEQFF	TGTGCCACCCGAGAGACAGGGGGTTACAATGAGCAGTTCTTC
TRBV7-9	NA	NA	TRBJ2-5	CASSLGAGDETQYF	TGTGCCAGCAGCTTAGGGGCAGGGGATGAGACCCAGTACTTC
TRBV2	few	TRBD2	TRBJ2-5	CASRSSGGAAETQYF	TGTGCCAGCAGATCTAGCGGGGGGGCCGCTGAGACCCAGTACTTC
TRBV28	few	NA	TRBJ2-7	CASSFPDRSYEQYF	TGTGCCAGCAGTTTTCCGGACCGCTCCTACGAGCAGTACTTC
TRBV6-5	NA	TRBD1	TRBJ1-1	CATFYRGVGTEAFF	TGTGCCACATTCTACAGGGGAGTAGGGACTGAAGCTTTCTTT